These 2 T cell receptor beta chains originate from one sample sequenced in a study of blood T cell repertoires in COVID-19. Assay used: immunoSEQ multiplex PCR; TCRdb lists only in-frame clones, some missing. Among 130,000 to 150,000 clones, around nine tenths were seen once, and the ten largest hold 1.2%. The sample was PBMCs or T cells enriched from blood (not recorded which). These receptors came from a woman in her 30s with acute COVID-19.

This chain connects TRBV29-1 to TRBJ2-1; D is possibly TRBD1 (5 bases). The CDR3 is 16 residues long. Germline V gene sequence: CDR1 SQVTM, CDR2 ANQGSEA. The V end was cut by 5 bases, the J end by 8 bases, with 25 bases between. The CDR3: CSVLYWTTEYRDEQFF. The CDR3 DNA reads TGCAGCGTTTTGTACTGGACAACCGAGTATCGCGATGAGCAGTTCTTC.

V is TRBV30 and J is TRBJ1-2, with TRBD1 identical over 7 bases. Trimming cost V 1 base and J 0 bases; bases outside gene matches: 17. This CDR3 has 19 amino acids. Germline V gene lookup returns CDR1 GTSNPN and CDR2 SVGIG (reference sequence). The CDR3 loop reads CAWSDRTGERSWANYGYTF. CDR3 sequence (DNA): TGTGCCTGGAGTGACCGTACAGGGGAGCGGAGTTGGGCTAACTATGGCTACACCTTC. The whole variable domain, filled in from reference TRBV30 and TRBJ1-2, reads SQTIHQWPATLVQPVGSPLSLECTVEGTSNPNLYWYRQAAGRGLQLLFYSVGIGQISSEVPQNLSASRPQDRQFILSSKKLLLSDSGFYLCAWSDRTGERSWANYGYTFGSGTRLTVV.